This TCR beta chain was recorded in a study of post-analysis software for immune sequencing data. The study's findings and limits: Controls showed lower frequencies than patients for roughly 5 TRBV segments, and TRBV5-6, TRBV5-1 and TRBV20-1 were among these. Patients with multiple sclerosis recorded significantly lower normalized Chao1 diversity than controls, the study found.

The library was made from cDNA and included unique molecular identifiers. TCRdb passed the PCR reads through MiXCR, listing each CDR3 protein once. The sample has 750,000 to 950,000 distinct CDR3 sequences, approximately 53% seen once; the top ten hold about 4.5%. With respect to this clonotype: As yet, its antigen is unknown.

V trimming: 3 bases; J trimming: 9 bases; junction bases outside the gene matches: 8. Germline V CDR1 and CDR2: SNHLY, FYNNEI. CDR3 length: 14 amino acids. The TCR comes from a girl between 5 and 17 years old with multiple sclerosis. This chain links TRBV2 with TRBJ2-5; 9 nucleotides match TRBD1. The sequenced material came from blood. The CDR3 loop reads CASSDRTGAVAQYF. The CDR3 region has the DNA TGTGCCAGCAGTGACCGGACAGGGGCAGTTGCCCAGTACTTC. Full variable domain (remainder filled in from reference TRBV2 and TRBJ2-5): EPEVTQTPSHQVTQMGQEVILRCVPISNHLYFYWYRQILGQKVEFLVSFYNNEISEKSEIFDDQFSVERPDGSNFTLKIRSTKLEDSAMYFCASSDRTGAVAQYFGPGTRLLVL.